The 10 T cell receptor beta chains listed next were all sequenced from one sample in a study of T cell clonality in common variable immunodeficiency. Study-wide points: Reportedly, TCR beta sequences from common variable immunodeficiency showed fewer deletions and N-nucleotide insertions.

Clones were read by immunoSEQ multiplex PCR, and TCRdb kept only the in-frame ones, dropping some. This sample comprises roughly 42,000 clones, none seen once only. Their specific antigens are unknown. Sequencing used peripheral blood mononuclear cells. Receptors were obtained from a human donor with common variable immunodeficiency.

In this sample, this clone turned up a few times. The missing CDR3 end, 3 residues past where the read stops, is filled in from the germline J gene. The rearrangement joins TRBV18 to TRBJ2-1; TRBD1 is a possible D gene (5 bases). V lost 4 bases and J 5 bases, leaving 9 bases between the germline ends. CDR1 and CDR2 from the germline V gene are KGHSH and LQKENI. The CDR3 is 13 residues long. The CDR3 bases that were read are TGTGCCAGCTCACGACAGAATAACAATGAG. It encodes CASSRQNNNE. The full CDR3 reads CASSRQNNNEQFF.

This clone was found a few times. CDR3 amino acids: CASSGDRIYEQYF. Incomplete CDR3 DNA: TGTGCCAGCAGTGGGGACAGAATCTACGAG. The chain combines TRBV7-9 with TRBJ2-7, with 7 bases aligning to TRBD1. The CDR3 is cut off 3 residues early in the read; its end comes from the germline J gene. Germline CDR1 and CDR2: SEHNR and FQNEAQ (reference sequence). The CDR3 runs 13 residues. J gave up 3 bases and V 6 bases, and 5 bases lay outside the gene matches.

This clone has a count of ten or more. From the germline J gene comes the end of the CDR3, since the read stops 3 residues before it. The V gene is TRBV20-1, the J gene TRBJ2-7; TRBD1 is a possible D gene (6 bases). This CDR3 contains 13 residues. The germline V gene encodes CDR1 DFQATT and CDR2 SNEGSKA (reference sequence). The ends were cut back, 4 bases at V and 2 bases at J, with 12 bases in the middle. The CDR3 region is CSATYREPYEQYF. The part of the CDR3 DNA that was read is TGCAGTGCTACATACAGGGAACCCTACGAG.

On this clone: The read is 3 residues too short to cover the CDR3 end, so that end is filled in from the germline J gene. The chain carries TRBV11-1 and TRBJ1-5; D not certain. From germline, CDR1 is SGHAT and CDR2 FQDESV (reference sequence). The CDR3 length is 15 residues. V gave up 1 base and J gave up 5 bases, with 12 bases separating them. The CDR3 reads CASSLGGEGDQPQHF. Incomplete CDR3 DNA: TGTGCCAGCAGCTTAGGCGGGGAAGGTGATCAGCCC.

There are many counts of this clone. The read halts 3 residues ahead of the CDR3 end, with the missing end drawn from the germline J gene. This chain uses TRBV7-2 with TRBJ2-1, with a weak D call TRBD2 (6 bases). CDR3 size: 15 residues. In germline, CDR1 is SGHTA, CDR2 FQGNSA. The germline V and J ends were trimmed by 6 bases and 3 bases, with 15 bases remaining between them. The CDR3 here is CASSPWAGSYNEQFF. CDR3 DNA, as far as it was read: TGTGCCAGCAGTCCTTGGGCGGGAAGCTACAATGAG.

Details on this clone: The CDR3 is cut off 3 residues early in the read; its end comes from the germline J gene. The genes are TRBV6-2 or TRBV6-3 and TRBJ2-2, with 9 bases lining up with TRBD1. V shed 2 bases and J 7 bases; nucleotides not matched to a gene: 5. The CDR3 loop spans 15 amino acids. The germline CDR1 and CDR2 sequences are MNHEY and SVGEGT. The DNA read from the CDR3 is TGTGCCAGCAGTTACCCCCACAGGGGGCACGGGGAG. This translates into CASSYPHRGHGE. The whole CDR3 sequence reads CASSYPHRGHGELFF.

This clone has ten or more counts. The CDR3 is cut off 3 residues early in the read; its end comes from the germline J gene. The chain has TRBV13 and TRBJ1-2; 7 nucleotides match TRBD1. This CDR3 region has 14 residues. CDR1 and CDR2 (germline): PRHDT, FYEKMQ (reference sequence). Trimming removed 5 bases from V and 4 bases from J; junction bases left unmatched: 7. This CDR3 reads CASSGRQGGYGYTF. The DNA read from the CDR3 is TGTGCCAGCAGCGGTCGACAGGGAGGCTATGGC.

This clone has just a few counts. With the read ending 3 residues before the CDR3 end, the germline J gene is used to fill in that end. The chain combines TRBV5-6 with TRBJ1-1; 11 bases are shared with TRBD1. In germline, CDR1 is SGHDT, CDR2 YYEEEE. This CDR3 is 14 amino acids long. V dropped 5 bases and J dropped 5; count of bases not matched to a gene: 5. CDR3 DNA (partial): TGTGCCAGCAGTTGGGACAGGGGGATTACTGAA. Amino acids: CASSWDRGITE. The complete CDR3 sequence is CASSWDRGITEAFF.

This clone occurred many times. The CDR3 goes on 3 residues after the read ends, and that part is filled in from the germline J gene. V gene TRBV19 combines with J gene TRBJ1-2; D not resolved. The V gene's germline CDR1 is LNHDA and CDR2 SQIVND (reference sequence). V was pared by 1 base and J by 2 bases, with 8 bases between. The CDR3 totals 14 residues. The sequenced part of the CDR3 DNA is TGTGCCAGTAGTATAGTCGGGTCGAACTATGGC. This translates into CASSIVGSNYG. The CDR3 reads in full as CASSIVGSNYGYTF.

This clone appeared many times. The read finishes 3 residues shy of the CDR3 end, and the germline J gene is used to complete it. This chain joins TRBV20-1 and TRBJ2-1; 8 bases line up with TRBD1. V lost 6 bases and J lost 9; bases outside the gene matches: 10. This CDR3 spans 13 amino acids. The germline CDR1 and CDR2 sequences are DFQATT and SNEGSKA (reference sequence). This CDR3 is CSAQTGEYGEQFF. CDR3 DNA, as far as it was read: TGCAGTGCGCAGACAGGGGAGTATGGTGAG.